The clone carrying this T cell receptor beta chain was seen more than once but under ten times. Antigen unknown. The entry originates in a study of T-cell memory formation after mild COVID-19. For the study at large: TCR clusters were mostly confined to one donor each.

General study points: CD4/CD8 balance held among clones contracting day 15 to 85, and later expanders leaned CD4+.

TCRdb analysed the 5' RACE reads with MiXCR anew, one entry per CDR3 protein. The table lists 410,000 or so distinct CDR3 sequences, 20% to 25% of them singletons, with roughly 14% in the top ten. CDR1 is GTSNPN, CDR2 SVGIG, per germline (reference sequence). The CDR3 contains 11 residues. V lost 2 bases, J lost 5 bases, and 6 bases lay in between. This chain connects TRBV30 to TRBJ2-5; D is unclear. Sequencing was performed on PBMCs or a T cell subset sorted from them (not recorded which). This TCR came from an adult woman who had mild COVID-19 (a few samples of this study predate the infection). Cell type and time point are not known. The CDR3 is CAWSPGETQYF. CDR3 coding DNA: TGTGCCTGGAGTCCTGGGGAGACCCAGTACTTC.